The clone carrying this T cell receptor beta chain came up a few times. The sample is drawn from a study of T-cell reconstitution after alpha-beta-depleted transplantation in children. Unique molecular identifiers were built into the TCRbeta library. Via MiXCR, TCRdb re-called the PCR reads, giving one row per CDR3 protein. The repertoire includes 500,000 to 600,000 distinct CDR3 sequences, about 31% of them detected once, and about 2.3% sits in the top ten. This CDR3 spans 15 amino acids. Trimming took off 3 bases at V and 0 bases at J, with 12 bases between the two ends. The germline gives CDR1 DFQATT, CDR2 SNEGSKA (reference sequence).

The chain combines TRBV20-1 with TRBJ1-5; D gene ambiguous. The sample consisted of PBMCs from the stem cell graft donor, taken from the stem cell graft. This sequence originates from a human donor who donated a stem cell graft to a child with aplastic anemia. The CDR3 protein is CSASGQVYSNQPQHF. In DNA form, the CDR3 reads TGCAGTGCTAGCGGGCAGGTCTATAGCAATCAGCCCCAGCATTTT.